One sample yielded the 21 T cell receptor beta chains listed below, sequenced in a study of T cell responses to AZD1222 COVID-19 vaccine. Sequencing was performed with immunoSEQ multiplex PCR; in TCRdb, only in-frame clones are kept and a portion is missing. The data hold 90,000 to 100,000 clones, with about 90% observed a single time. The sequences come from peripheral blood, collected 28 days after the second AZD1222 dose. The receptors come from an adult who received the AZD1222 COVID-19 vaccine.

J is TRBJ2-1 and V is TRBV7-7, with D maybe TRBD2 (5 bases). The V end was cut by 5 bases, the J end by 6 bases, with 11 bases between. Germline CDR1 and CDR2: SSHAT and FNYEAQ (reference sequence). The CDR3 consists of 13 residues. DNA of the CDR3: TGTGCCAGCAGCGCTAGCCAAGGCAATGAGCAGTTCTTC. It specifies CASSASQGNEQFF. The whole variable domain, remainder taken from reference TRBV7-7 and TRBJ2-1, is GAGVSQSPRYKVTKRGQDVTLRCDPISSHATLYWYQQALGQGPEFLTYFNYEAQPDKSGLPSDRFSAERPEGSISTLTIQRTEQRDSAMYRCASSASQGNEQFFGPGTRLTVL.

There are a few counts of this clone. In DNA, the CDR3 is TGTGCCAGCAGCCAAGATTTCGGCAGTTTAACTTATGGCTACACCTTC. Its protein product is CASSQDFGSLTYGYTF. The V call is TRBV3-1 (or the pseudogene TRBV3-2), the J call TRBJ1-2; no definite D call. V lost 0 bases and J lost 5, with 16 bases in between. Looked up from germline, CDR1 is LGHDT and CDR2 is YNNKEL (reference sequence). The length of the CDR3 is 16 residues.

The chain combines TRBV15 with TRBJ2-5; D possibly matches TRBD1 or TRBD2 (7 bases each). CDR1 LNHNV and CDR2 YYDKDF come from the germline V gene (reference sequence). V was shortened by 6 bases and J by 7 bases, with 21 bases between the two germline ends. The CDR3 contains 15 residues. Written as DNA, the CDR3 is TGTGCCACCAGGGAAAAAAGGGAGGGGGCGAGGACCCAGTACTTC. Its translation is CATREKREGARTQYF.

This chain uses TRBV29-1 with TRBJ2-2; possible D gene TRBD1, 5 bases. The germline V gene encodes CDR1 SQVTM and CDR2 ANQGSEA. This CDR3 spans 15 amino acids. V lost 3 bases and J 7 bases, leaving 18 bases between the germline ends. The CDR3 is CSVDRGDPTVGELFF. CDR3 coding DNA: TGCAGCGTTGATAGGGGTGACCCTACCGTCGGGGAGCTGTTTTTT.

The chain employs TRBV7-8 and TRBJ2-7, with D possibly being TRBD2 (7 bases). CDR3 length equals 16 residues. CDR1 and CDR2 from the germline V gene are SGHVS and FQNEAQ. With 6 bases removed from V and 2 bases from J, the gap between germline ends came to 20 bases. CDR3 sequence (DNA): TGTGCCAGCAGTCCCCGGGGGGCGGACTCAACCTACGAGCAGTACTTC. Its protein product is CASSPRGADSTYEQYF.

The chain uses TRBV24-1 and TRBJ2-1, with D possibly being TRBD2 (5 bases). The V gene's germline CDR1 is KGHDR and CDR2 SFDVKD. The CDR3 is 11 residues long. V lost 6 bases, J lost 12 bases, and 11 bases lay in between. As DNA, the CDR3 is TGTGCCACCAGTCCGGGAATTGTGCAGTTCTTC. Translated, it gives CATSPGIVQFF.

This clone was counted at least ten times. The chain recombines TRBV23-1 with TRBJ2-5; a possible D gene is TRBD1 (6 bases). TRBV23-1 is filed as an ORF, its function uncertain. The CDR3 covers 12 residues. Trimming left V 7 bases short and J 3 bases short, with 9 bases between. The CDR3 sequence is CASKEGEETQYF. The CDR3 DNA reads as TGCGCCAGCAAAGAGGGGGAAGAGACCCAGTACTTC.

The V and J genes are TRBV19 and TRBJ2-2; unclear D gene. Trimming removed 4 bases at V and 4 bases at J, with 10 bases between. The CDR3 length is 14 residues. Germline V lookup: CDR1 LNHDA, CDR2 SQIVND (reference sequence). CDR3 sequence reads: CASSTMTGTGELFF. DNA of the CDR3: TGTGCCAGTAGTACCATGACGGGCACCGGGGAGCTGTTTTTT.

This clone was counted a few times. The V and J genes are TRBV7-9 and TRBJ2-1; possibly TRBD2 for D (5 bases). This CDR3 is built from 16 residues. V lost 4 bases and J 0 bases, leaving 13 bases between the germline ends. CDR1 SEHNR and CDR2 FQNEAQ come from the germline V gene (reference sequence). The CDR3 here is CASSSFVGGSYNEQFF. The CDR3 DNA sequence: TGTGCCAGCAGCTCCTTCGTAGGAGGCTCCTACAATGAGCAGTTCTTC.

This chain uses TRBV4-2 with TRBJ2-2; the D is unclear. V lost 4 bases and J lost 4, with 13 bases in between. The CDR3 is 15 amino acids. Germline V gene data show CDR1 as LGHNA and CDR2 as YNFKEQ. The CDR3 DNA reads TGTGCCAGCAGCCCCCCGGCAGGCTTCACCGGGGAGCTGTTTTTT. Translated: CASSPPAGFTGELFF.

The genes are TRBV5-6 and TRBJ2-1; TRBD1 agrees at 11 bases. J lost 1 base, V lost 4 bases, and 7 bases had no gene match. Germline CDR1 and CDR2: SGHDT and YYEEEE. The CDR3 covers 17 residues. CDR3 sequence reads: CASSGTGTGGSYNEQFF. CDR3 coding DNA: TGTGCCAGCAGCGGAACCGGGACAGGGGGTTCCTACAATGAGCAGTTCTTC. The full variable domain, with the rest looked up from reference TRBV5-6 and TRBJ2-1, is DAGVTQSPTHLIKTRGQQVTLRCSPKSGHDTVSWYQQALGQGPQFIFQYYEEEERQRGNFPDRFSGHQFPNYSSELNVNALLLGDSALYLCASSGTGTGGSYNEQFFGPGTRLTVL.

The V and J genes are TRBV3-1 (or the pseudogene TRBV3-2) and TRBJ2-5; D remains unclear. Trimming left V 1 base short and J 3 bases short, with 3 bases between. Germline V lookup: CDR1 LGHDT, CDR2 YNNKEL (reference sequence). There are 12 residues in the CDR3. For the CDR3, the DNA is TGTGCCAGCAGCCAAGGGGAAGAGACCCAGTACTTC. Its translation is CASSQGEETQYF.

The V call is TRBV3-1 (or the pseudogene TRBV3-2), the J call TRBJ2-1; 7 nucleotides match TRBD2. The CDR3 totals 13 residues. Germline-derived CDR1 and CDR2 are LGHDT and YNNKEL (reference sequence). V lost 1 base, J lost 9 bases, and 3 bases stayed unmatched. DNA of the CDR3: TGTGCCAGCAGCCAAGGGCGGGAGTCTGAGCAGTTCTTC. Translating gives CASSQGRESEQFF.

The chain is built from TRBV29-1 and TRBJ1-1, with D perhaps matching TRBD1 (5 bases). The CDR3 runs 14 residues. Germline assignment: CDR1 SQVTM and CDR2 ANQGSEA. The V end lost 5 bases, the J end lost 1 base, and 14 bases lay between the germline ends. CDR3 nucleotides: TGCAGCGTTCAAAGAGGGGTGAGGAACACTGAAGCTTTCTTT. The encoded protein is CSVQRGVRNTEAFF. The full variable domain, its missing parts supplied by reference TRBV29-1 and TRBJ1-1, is SAVISQKPSRDICQRGTSLTIQCQVDSQVTMMFWYRQQPGQSLTLIATANQGSEATYESGFVIDKFPISRPNLTFSTLTVSNMSPEDSSIYLCSVQRGVRNTEAFFGQGTRLTVV.

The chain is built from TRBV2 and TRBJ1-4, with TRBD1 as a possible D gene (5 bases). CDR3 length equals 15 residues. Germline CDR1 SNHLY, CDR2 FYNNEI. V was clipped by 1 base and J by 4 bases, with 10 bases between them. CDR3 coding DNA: TGTGCCAGCAGTGAAGATAGGGACGGTAATGAAAAACTGTTTTTT. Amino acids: CASSEDRDGNEKLFF.

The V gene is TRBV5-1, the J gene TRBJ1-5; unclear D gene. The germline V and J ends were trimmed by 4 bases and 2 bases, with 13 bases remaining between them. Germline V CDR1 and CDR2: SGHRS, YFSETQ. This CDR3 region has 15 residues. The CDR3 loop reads CASSLTGSGNQPQHF. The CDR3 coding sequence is TGCGCCAGCAGCCTAACCGGTTCGGGCAATCAGCCCCAGCATTTT.

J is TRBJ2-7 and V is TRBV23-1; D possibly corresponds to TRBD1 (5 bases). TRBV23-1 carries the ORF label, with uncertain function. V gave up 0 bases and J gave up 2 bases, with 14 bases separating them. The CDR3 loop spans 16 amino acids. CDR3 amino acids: CASSQSDSLCAYEQYF. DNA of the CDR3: TGCGCCAGCAGTCAATCTGACAGTTTGTGTGCCTACGAGCAGTACTTC.

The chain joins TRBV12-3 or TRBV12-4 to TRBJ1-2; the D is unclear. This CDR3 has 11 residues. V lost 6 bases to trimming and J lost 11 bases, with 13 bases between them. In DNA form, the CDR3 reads TGTGCCAGCAGCCTATTGCAGGCTTACACCTTC. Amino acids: CASSLLQAYTF.

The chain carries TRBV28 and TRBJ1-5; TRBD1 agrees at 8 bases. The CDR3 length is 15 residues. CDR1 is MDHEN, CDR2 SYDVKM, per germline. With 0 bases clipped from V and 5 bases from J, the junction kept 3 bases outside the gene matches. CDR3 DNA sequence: TGTGCCAGCAGTTTATGGGACAGGGTGGATCAGCCCCAGCATTTT. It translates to CASSLWDRVDQPQHF.

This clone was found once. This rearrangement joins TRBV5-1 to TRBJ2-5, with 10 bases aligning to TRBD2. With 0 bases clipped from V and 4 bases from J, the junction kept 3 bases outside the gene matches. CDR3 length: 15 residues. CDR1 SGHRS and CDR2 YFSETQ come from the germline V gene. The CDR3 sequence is CASSLGLAGVETQYF. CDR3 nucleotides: TGCGCCAGCAGCTTGGGCCTAGCGGGAGTAGAGACCCAGTACTTC.

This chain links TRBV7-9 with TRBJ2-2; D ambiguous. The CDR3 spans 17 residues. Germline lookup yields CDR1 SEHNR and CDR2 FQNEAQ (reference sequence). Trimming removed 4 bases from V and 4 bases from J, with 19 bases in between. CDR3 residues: CASSSASGHPGTGELFF. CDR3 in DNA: TGTGCCAGCAGCTCAGCCTCCGGGCACCCAGGCACCGGGGAGCTGTTTTTT.